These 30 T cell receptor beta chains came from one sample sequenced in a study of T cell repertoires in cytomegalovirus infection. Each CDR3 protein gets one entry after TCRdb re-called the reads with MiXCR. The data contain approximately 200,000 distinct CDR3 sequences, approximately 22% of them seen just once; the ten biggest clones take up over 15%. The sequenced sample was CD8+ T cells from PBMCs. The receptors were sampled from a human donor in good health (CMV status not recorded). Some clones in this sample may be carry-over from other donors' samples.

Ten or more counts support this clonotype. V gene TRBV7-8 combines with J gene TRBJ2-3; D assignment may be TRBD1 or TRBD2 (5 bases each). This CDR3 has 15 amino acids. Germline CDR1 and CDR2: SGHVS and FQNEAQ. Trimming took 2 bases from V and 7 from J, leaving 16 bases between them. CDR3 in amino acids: CASSLWDRSLNTQYF. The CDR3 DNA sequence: TGTGCCAGCAGCTTATGGGACCGAAGCCTTAATACGCAGTATTTT.

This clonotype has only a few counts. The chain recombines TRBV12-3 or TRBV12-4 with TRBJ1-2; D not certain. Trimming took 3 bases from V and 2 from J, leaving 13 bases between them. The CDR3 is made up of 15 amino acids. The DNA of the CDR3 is TGTGCCAGCAGTTTGTGGGGAACCCAGAACTATGGCTACACCTTC. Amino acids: CASSLWGTQNYGYTF.

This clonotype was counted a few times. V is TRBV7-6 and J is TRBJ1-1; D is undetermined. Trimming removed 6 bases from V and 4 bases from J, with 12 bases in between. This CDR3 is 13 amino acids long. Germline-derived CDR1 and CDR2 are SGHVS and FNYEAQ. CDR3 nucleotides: TGTGCCAGCAGTTTACGACCATCCACTGAAGCTTTCTTT. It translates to CASSLRPSTEAFF.

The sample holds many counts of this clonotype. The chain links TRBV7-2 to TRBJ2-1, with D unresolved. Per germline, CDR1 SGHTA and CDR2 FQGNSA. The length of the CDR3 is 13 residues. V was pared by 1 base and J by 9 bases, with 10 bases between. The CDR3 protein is CASSLVVTREQFF. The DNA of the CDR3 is TGTGCCAGCAGCTTAGTAGTGACTCGTGAGCAGTTCTTC.

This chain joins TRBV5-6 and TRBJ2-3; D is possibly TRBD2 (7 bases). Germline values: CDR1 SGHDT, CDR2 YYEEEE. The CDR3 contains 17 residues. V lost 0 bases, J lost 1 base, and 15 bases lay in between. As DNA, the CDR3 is TGTGCCAGCAGCTTGGCGGCATTGCGGGGGCGCACAGATACGCAGTATTTT. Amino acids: CASSLAALRGRTDTQYF.

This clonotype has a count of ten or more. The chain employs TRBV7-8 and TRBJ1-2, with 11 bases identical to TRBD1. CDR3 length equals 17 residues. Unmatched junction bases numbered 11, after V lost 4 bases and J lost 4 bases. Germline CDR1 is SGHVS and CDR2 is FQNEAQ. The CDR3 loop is CASSWDRGIVSSYGYTF. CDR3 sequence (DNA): TGTGCCAGCAGCTGGGACAGGGGGATAGTCTCGAGCTATGGCTACACCTTC.

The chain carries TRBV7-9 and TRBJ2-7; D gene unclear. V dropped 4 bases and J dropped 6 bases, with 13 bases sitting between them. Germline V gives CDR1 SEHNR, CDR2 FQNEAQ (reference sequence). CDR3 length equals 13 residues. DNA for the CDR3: TGTGCCAGCAGCTCACCCGTTTGGGGCGAGCAGTACTTC. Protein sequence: CASSSPVWGEQYF.

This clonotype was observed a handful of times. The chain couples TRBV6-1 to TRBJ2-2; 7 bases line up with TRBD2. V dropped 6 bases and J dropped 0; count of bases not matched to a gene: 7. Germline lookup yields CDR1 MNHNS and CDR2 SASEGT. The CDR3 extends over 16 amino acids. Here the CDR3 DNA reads TGTGCCAGCAGCGGGGGGAGGACTCCGAACACCGGGGAGCTGTTTTTT. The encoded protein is CASSGGRTPNTGELFF.

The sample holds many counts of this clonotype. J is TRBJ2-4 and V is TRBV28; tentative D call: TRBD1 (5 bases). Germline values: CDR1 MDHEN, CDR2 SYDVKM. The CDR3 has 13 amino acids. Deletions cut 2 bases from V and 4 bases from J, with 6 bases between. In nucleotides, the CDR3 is TGTGCCAGCAGTTTACCAGGGAAAAACATTCAGTACTTC. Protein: CASSLPGKNIQYF.

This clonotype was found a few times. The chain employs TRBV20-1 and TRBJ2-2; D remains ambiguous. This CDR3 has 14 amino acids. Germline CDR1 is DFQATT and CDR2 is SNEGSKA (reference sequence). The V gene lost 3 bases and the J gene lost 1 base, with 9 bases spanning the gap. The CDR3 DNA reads TGCAGTGCTAGGACACTCCAGAACACCGGGGAGCTGTTTTTT. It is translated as CSARTLQNTGELFF.

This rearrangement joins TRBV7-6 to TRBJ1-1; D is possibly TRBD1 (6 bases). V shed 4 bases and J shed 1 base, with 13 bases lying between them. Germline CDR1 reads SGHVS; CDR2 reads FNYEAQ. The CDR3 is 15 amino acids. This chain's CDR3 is CASSSEQGTNTEAFF. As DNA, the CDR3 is TGTGCCAGCAGCTCCGAACAGGGAACGAACACTGAAGCTTTCTTT.

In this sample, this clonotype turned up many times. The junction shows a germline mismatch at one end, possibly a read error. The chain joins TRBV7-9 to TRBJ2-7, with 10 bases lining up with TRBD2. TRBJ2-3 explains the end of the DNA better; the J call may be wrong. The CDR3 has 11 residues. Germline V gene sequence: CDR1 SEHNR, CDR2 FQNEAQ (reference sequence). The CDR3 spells CASSLAGEQYF. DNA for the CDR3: TGTGCCAGCAGCCTAGCGGGGGAGCAGTATTTT.

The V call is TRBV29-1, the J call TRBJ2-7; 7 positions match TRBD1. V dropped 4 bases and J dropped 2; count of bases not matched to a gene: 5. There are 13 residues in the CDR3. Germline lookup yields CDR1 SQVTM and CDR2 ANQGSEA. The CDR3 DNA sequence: TGCAGCGTTGCACGGGACAGCCCCTACGAGCAGTACTTC. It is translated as CSVARDSPYEQYF.

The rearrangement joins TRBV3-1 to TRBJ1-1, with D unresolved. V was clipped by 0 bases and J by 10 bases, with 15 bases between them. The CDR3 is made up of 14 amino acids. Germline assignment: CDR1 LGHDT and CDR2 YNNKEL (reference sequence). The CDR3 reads CASSQDKRPGVAFF. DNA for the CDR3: TGTGCCAGCAGCCAAGATAAGCGACCGGGCGTAGCTTTCTTT.

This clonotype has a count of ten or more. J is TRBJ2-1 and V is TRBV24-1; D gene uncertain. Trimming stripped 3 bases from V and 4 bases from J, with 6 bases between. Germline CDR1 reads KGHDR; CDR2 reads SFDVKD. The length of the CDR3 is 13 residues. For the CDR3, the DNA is TGTGCCACCAGTGATCTGGGGTACAATGAGCAGTTCTTC. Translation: CATSDLGYNEQFF.

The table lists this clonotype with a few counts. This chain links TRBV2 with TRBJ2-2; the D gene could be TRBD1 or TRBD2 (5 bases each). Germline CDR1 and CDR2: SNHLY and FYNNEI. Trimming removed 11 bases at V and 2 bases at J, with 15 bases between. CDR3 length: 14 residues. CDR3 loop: CAVTGTDNTGELFF. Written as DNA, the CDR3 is TGTGCCGTCACCGGGACGGATAACACCGGGGAGCTGTTTTTT. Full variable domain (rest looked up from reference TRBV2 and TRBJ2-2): EPEVTQTPSHQVTQMGQEVILRCVPISNHLYFYWYRQILGQKVEFLVSFYNNEISEKSEIFDDQFSVERPDGSNFTLKIRSTKLEDSAMYFCAVTGTDNTGELFFGEGSRLTVL.

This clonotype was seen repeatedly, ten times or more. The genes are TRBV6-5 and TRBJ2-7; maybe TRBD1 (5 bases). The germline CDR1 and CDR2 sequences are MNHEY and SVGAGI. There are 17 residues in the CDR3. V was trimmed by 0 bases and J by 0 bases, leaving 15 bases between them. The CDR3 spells CASSYSMGRSTSYEQYF. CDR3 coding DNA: TGTGCCAGCAGTTACTCGATGGGGCGGTCCACCTCCTACGAGCAGTACTTC.

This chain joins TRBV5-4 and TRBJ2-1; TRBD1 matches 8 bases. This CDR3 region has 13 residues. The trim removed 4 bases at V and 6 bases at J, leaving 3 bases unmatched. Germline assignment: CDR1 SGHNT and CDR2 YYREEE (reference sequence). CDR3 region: CASSPRGLNEQFF. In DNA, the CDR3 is TGTGCCAGCAGCCCCAGGGGGCTCAATGAGCAGTTCTTC.

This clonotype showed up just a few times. CDR3 bases: TGTGCCAGCAGCTCGCGGACCGCCGTGAACACTGAAGCTTTCTTT. This gives the protein CASSSRTAVNTEAFF. V usage is TRBV7-2 and J usage is TRBJ1-1; D is unresolved. V was pared by 4 bases and J by 0 bases, with 12 bases between. This CDR3 spans 15 amino acids. CDR1 is SGHTA and CDR2 is FQGNSA in the germline V gene.

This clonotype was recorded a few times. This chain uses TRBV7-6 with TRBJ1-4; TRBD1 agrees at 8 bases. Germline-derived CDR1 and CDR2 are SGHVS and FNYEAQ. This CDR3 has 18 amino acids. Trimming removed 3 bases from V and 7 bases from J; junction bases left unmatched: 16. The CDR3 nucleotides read TGTGCCAGCAGCTTGGACAGGGTCTCAAGTTTTGATAGTGAAAAACTGTTTTTT. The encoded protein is CASSLDRVSSFDSEKLFF.

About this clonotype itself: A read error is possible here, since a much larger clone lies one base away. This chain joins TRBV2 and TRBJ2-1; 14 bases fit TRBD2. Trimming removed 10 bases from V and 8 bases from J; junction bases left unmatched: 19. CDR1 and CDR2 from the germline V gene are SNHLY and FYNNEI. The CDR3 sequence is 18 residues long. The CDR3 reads CAIRETLRLAGGLDEQFF. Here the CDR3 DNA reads TGTGCCATCAGAGAAACTCTTCGACTAGCGGGGGGGCTAGATGAGCAGTTCTTC.

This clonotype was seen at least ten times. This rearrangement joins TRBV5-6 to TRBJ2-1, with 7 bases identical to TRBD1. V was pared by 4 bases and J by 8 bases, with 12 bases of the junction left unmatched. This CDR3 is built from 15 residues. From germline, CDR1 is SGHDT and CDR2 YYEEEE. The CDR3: CASSPTGTALDEQFF. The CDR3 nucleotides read TGTGCCAGCAGCCCGACCGGGACAGCGTTGGATGAGCAGTTCTTC.

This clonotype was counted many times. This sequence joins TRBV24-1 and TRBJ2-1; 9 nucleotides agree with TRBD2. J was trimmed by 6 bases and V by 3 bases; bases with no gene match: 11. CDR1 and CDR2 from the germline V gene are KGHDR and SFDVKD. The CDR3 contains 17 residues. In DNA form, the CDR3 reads TGTGCCACCAGTGATCCAACTAGCGGGTGGGTTGGCAATGAGCAGTTCTTC. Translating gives CATSDPTSGWVGNEQFF.

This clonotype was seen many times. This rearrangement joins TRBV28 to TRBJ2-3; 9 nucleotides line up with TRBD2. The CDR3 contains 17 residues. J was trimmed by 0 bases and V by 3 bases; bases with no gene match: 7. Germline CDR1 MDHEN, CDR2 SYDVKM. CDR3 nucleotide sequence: TGTGCCAGCAGTTTCCCCCTAGCGGGGTCTAGCACAGATACGCAGTATTTT. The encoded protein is CASSFPLAGSSTDTQYF.

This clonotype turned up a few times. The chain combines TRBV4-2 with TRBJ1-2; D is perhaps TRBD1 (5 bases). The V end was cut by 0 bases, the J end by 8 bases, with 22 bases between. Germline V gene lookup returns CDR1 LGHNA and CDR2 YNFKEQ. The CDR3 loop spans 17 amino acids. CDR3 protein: CASSQDNSGRGDGGYTF. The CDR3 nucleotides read TGTGCCAGCAGCCAAGATAATTCTGGTCGAGGGGACGGGGGCTACACCTTC.

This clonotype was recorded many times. The CDR3 DNA reads TGTGCCAGCACCTGGACAGGGGGATCAGATACGCAGTATTTT. This translates into CASTWTGGSDTQYF. V is TRBV7-8 and J is TRBJ2-3; 10 bases are a match to TRBD1. In germline, CDR1 is SGHVS, CDR2 FQNEAQ. J was trimmed by 4 bases and V by 7 bases; bases with no gene match: 5. The CDR3 is made up of 14 amino acids.

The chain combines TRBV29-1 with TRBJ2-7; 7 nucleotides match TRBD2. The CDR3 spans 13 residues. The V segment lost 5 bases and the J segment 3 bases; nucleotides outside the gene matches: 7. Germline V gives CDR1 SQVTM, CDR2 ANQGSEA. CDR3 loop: CSVLGGEGYEQYF. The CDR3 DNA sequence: TGCAGCGTTCTTGGCGGGGAGGGCTACGAGCAGTACTTC.

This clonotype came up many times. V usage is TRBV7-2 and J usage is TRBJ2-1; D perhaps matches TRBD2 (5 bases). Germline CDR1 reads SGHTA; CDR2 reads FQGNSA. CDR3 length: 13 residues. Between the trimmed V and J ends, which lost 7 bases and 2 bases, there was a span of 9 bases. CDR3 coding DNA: TGTGCCAGCACCCGGGGAGCCTACAATGAGCAGTTCTTC. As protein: CASTRGAYNEQFF.

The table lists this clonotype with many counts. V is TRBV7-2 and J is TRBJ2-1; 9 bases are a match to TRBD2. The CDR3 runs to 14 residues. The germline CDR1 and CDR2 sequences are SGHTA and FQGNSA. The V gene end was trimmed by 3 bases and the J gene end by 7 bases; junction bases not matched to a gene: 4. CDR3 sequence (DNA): TGTGCCAGCAGCTTCCCTCTAGCGGGAAATGAGCAGTTCTTC. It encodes CASSFPLAGNEQFF.

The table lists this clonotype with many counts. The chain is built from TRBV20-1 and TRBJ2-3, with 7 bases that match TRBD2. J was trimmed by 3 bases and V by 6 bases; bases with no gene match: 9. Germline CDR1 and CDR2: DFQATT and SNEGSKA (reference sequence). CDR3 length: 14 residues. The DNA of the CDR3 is TGCAGTGCCGTACTAGCGTCAGGAACAGATACGCAGTATTTT. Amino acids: CSAVLASGTDTQYF.